This TCR beta chain was retrieved from a study of blood T cell repertoires in COVID-19. Study information: Both acute and convalescent COVID-19 samples were obtained from the United States, Italy and Spain. PBMCs, B-cell-depleted T cells, or T cells provided the cDNA or gDNA that made up the material.

Details on this clone: Other DNA sequences of this sample code for an identical CDR3.

Per the original methods: The authors estimated nucleated cell counts from reference gene primer amplification. Libraries were prepared by immunoSEQ multiplex PCR; TCRdb keeps only in-frame clonotypes and omits some of them. Clone size and V and J calls were adopted from that table, with D and trimming inferred from the DNA. The data show 200,000 to 250,000 clones, 70% to 90% seen once. V was clipped by 0 bases and J by 2 bases; unmatched bases: 1. The CDR3 contains 14 residues. CDR1 and CDR2 from the germline V gene are SGDLS and YYNGEE. The sequence derives from a man between 18 and 35 years old with active or convalescent COVID-19. Sequencing used peripheral blood. The chain has TRBV9 and TRBJ2-7, with 8 bases aligning to TRBD2. The CDR3 DNA reads TGTGCCAGCAGCGTAGCGGGAGGGCCCTACGAGCAGTACTTC. The encoded protein is CASSVAGGPYEQYF.